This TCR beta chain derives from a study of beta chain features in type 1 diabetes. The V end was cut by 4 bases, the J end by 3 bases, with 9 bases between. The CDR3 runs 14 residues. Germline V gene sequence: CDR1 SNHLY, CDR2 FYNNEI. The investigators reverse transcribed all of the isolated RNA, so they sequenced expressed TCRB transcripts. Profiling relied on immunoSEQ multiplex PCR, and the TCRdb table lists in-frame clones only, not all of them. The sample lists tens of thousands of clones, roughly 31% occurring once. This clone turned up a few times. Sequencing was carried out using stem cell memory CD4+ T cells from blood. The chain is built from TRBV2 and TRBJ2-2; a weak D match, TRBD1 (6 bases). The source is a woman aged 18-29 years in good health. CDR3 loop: CASSGGGDTGELFF. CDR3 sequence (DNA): TGTGCCAGCAGTGGAGGGGGAGACACCGGGGAGCTGTTTTTT. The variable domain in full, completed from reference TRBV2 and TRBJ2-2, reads EPEVTQTPSHQVTQMGQEVILRCVPISNHLYFYWYRQILGQKVEFLVSFYNNEISEKSEIFDDQFSVERPDGSNFTLKIRSTKLEDSAMYFCASSGGGDTGELFFGEGSRLTVL.